This T cell receptor beta chain was retrieved from a study of long-term antiretroviral therapy in people with HIV. Study observations and caveats: Within the repertoire, clones expanded before ART were dominant at all time points. Blood, drawn from the mid-2000s to the late 2010s, may reflect older ART regimens. Unavailable data included ART adherence, viral resistance and therapy changes (switches in treatment).

CDR1 and CDR2 from the germline V gene are MDHEN and SYDVKM. V lost 2 bases and J lost 7; bases outside the gene matches: 20. This CDR3 region has 19 residues. In regard to this clone: Its cognate antigen is unknown.

Survey level was the resolution at which the v3.0 immunoSEQ assay ran. Sequencing efforts were directed toward about 40,000-55,000 T-cell genomes per sample. Measured with immunoSEQ multiplex PCR; TCRdb has only the in-frame clones, and not every one. The data hold about 33,000 clones, with more than 60% observed a single time. The chain recombines TRBV28 with TRBJ1-5, with 7 bases that match TRBD1. This clonotype originated in a woman aged 50 to 60 with HIV. This sample comprised unsorted PBMCs, obtained 3.1 years after starting antiretroviral therapy. The CDR3 DNA sequence: TGTGCCAGCAGTTTAGTTGCCCCGGGACAGATGGGTCACAGACAGCCCCAGCATTTT. The encoded protein is CASSLVAPGQMGHRQPQHF.